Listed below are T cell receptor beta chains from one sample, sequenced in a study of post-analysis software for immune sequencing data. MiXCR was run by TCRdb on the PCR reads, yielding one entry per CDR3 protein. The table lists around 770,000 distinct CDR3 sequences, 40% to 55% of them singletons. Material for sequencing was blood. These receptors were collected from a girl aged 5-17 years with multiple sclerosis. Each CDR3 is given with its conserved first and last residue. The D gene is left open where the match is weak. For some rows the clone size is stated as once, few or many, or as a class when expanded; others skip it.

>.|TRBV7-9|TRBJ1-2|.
TGTGCCAGCAGCTCCGTGGGGGACTATGGCTACACCTTC
CASSSVGDYGYTF
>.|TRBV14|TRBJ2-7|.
TGTGTCAGCAGCCAGAGGGACCTATCCTACGAGCAGTACTTC
CVSSQRDLSYEQYF
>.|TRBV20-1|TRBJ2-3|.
TGCAGTGCGGTAGCTGCGGGCACAGATACGCAGTATTTT
CSAVAAGTDTQYF
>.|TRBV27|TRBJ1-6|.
TGTGCCAGCAGACCAGCGAGTCTTGCGAATTCACCCCTCCACTTT
CASRPASLANSPLHF
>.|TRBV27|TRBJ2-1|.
TGTGCCGGCAGTTTGGCGCAGGCCTGGAATGAGCAGTTCTTC
CAGSLAQAWNEQFF
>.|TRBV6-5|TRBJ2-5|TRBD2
TGTGCCAGCAGTTCGCCGGGACTAGCGTCCGAGACCCAGTACTTC
CASSSPGLASETQYF
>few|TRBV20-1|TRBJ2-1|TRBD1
TGCAGTGCTGACAGGGCGTCCTCCCGATACAATGAGCAGTTCTTC
CSADRASSRYNEQFF
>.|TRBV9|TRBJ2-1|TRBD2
TGTGCCAGCAGCGCCGACCGACTAGCGGGAAGGGCTGAGCAGTTCTTC
CASSADRLAGRAEQFF
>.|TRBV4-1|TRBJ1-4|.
TGCGCCAGCAGCCTATCGCAGTTGGAAAAACTGTTTTTT
CASSLSQLEKLFF
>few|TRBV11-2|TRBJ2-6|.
TGTGCCAGCACCCAGCGGCCACCGACTGGCTCTGGGGCCAACGTCCTGACTTTC
CASTQRPPTGSGANVLTF
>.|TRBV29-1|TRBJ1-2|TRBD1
TGCAGCGTTGATACAGGGGGTCGATATGGCTACACCTTC
CSVDTGGRYGYTF
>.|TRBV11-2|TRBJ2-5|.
TGTGCCAGCAGCTTAGCCCACATCCCCAACAGGGCTGAAGTCCGTAAAGAGACCCAGTACTTC
CASSLAHIPNRAEVRKETQYF
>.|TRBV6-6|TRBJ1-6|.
TGTGCCAGCAGCAGAGGCGGCGCACCCCTCCACTTT
CASSRGGAPLHF
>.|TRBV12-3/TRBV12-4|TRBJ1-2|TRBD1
TGTGCCAGCAGTCCCCCGACAGGGGGCACGTATGGCTACACCTTC
CASSPPTGGTYGYTF
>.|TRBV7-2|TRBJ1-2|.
TGTGCCAGCAGCTTGAATTCAAATGGCTACACCTTC
CASSLNSNGYTF
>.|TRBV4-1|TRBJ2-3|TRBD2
TGCGCCAGCAGCCCAACTAGCGGGGGAAATACGCAGTATTTT
CASSPTSGGNTQYF
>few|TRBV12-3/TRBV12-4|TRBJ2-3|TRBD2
TGTGCCAGCAGCCCACACCGTCTGACTAGCGGCACAGATACGCAGTATTTT
CASSPHRLTSGTDTQYF
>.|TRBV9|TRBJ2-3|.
TGTGCCAGCTCGGGACTCCTAGGCACAGATACGCAGTATTTT
CASSGLLGTDTQYF
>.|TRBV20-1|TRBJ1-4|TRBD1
TGCAGTGCTAGAGAGCAGGGACAGGGAGGTGAAAAACTGTTTTTT
CSAREQGQGGEKLFF
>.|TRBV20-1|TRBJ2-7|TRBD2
TGCAGTGCGGTTAGCGGGAGGGCCTCTAGCGAGCAGTACTTC
CSAVSGRASSEQYF
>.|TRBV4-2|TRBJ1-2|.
TGTGCCAGCAGCCAAGATGGCCTACGTGGCTACACCTTC
CASSQDGLRGYTF
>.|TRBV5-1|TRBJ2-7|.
TGCGCCAGCAGCCCGGACTTGGGGATATACGAGCAGTACTTC
CASSPDLGIYEQYF
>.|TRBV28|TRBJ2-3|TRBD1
TGTGCCAGCAGCGAGGGACAGGGTAACGCGGGCACGCAGTATTTT
CASSEGQGNAGTQYF
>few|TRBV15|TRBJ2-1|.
TGTGCCACCAGCAGAGACTTGGCGAATGAGCAGTTCTTC
CATSRDLANEQFF